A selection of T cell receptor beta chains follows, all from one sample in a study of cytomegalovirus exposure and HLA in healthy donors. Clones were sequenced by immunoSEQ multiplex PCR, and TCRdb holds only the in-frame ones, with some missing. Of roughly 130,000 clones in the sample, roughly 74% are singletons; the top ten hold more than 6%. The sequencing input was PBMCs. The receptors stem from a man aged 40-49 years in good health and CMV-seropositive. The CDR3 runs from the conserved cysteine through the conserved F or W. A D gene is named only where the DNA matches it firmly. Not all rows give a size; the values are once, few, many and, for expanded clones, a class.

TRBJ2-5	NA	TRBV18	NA	CASSGRDQETQYF	TGTGCCAGCTCAGGCCGGGACCAAGAGACCCAGTACTTC
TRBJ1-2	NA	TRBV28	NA	CASSLWLRGYGYTF	TGTGCCAGCAGTTTGTGGCTAAGGGGCTATGGCTACACCTTC
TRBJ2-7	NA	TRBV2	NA	CASGATRWYEQYF	TGTGCCAGCGGGGCGACTCGTTGGTACGAGCAGTACTTC
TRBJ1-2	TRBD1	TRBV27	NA	CASSPWDRGYGYTF	TGTGCCAGCAGTCCCTGGGACAGGGGTTATGGCTACACCTTC
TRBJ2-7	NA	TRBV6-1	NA	CASSEAGRYEQYF	TGTGCCAGCAGTGAAGCGGGGCGATACGAGCAGTACTTC
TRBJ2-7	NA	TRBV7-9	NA	CATLKGYEQYF	TGTGCCACCCTCAAGGGGTACGAGCAGTACTTC
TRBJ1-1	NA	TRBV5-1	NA	CASSFLGRDTEAFF	TGCGCCAGCAGCTTTTTAGGCCGGGACACTGAAGCTTTCTTT
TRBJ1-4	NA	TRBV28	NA	CASTLSGANEKLFF	TGTGCCAGCACCCTTTCTGGAGCTAATGAAAAACTGTTTTTT
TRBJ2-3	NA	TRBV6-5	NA	CASSPGTFTDTQYF	TGTGCCAGCAGTCCCGGGACATTCACAGATACGCAGTATTTT
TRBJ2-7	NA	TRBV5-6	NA	CASSSQAGTPYEQYF	TGTGCCAGCAGCTCCCAGGCGGGGACCCCCTACGAGCAGTACTTC
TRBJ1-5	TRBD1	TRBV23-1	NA	CASSHLPGQGDNQPQHF	TGCGCCAGCAGTCACCTCCCGGGACAGGGAGATAATCAGCCCCAGCATTTT
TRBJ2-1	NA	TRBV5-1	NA	CASSLLPVNEQFF	TGCGCCAGCAGCTTATTGCCGGTCAATGAGCAGTTCTTC
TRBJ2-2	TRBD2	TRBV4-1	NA	CASSQAAGGPGTGELFF	TGCGCCAGCAGCCAAGCCGCGGGGGGGCCCGGCACCGGGGAGCTGTTTTTT
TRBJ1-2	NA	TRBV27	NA	CASSPWRDYGYTF	TGTGCCAGCAGTCCATGGAGGGACTATGGCTACACCTTC
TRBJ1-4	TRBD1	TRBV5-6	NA	CASSLKRGRDEKLFF	TGTGCCAGCAGCCTTAAAAGGGGGCGCGATGAAAAACTGTTTTTT
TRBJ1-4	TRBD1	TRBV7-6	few	CASSNSGTGRPTNEKLFF	TGTGCCAGCAGCAACTCCGGGACAGGTCGGCCAACTAATGAAAAACTGTTTTTT
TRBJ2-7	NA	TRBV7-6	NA	CASSLEPPDYEQYF	TGTGCCAGCAGCTTGGAACCACCTGACTACGAGCAGTACTTC
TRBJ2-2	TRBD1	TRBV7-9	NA	CASRPGTDTGELFF	TGTGCCAGCAGACCCGGGACAGACACCGGGGAGCTGTTTTTT
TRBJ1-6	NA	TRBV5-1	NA	CASSTDPLPGIESPLHF	TGCGCCAGCAGCACGGACCCGCTTCCAGGGATAGAATCACCCCTCCACTTT
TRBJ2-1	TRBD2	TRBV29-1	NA	CSVASGRYEQFF	TGCAGCGTTGCTAGCGGGAGGTATGAGCAGTTCTTC
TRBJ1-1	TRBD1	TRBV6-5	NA	CASSSPGQRNTEAFF	TGTGCCAGCAGTTCACCGGGACAGAGGAACACTGAAGCTTTCTTT
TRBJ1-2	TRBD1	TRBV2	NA	CASSERQGVSNYGYTF	TGTGCCAGCAGTGAAAGACAGGGGGTTTCCAACTATGGCTACACCTTC
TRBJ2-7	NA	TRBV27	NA	CASRGSGSSYERYF	TGTGCCAGCAGAGGTTCCGGGTCCTCCTACGAGCGGTACTTC
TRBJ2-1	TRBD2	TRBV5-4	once	CASSDSTSGSLGTPFF	TGTGCCAGCAGTGATTCAACTAGCGGGAGTCTCGGGACGCCGTTCTTC
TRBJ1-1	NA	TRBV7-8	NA	CASSLVGGLTFTEAFF	TGTGCCAGCAGCCTCGTGGGGGGGCTTACCTTCACTGAAGCTTTCTTT
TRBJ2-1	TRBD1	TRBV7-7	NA	CASSLARTGPNEQFF	TGTGCTAGCAGCTTAGCGCGGACAGGGCCCAATGAGCAGTTCTTC
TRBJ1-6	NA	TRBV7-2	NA	CASSLAVSGYSPLHF	TGTGCCAGCAGCTTAGCGGTCTCAGGGTATTCACCCCTCCACTTT
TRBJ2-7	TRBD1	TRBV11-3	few	CASSLDRDEQYF	TGTGCCAGCAGCCTCGACAGGGACGAGCAGTACTTC
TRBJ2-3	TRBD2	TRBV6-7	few	CASSYRLVGGTDTQYF	TGTGCCAGCAGTTATCGGTTGGTGGGAGGGACAGATACGCAGTATTTT
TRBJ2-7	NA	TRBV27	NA	CASSPRNPGKEQYF	TGTGCCAGCAGCCCCCGGAATCCGGGAAAAGAGCAGTACTTC
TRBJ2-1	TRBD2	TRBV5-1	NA	CASSLTRAGGISNEQFF	TGCGCCAGCAGCCTGACCCGAGCGGGAGGCATCTCCAATGAGCAGTTCTTC
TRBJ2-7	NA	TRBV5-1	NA	CASSLDRDTYEQYF	TGCGCCAGCAGCTTGGACCGGGACACCTACGAGCAGTACTTC
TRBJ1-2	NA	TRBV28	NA	CASSLVGDGYGYTF	TGTGCCAGCAGTTTAGTAGGGGATGGCTATGGCTACACCTTC
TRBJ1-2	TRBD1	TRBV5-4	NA	CASSLSGQYYGYTF	TGTGCCAGCAGCTTGTCGGGACAGTACTATGGCTACACCTTC
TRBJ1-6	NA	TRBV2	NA	CASSEAEARNSPLHF	TGTGCCAGCAGTGAAGCGGAAGCTAGAAATTCACCCCTCCACTTT
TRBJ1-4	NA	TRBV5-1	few	CASSLGPTGATNEKLFF	TGCGCCAGCAGCTTGGGGCCTACTGGGGCGACTAATGAAAAACTGTTTTTT
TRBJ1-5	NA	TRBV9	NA	CASSVTGSNQPQHF	TGTGCCAGCAGCGTAACAGGGAGCAATCAGCCCCAGCATTTT
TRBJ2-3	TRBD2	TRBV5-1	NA	CASSLTSGPGDTQYF	TGCGCCAGCAGCTTGACTAGCGGCCCCGGGGATACGCAGTATTTT
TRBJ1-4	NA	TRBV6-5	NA	CASSSHRDFEKLFF	TGTGCCAGCAGTTCCCACCGGGACTTTGAAAAACTGTTTTTT
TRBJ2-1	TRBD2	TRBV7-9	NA	CASSLGGLAGAYNEQFF	TGTGCCAGCAGCTTAGGAGGACTAGCGGGGGCCTACAATGAGCAGTTCTTC
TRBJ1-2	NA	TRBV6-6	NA	CASSRQDGYGYTF	TGTGCCAGCAGCCGACAGGACGGTTATGGCTACACCTTC
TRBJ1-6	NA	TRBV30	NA	CACRTDNSYNSPLHF	TGTGCCTGCCGGACAGACAACTCCTATAATTCACCCCTCCACTTT
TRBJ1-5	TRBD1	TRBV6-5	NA	CASSSTGGRNNQPQHF	TGTGCCAGCAGTTCGACAGGGGGAAGGAACAATCAGCCCCAGCATTTT
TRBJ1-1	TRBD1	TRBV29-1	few	CSVEEYGQGVSEAFF	TGCAGCGTTGAAGAATACGGACAGGGGGTCTCTGAAGCTTTCTTT
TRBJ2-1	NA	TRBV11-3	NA	CASSLGAREQFF	TGTGCCAGCAGCTTAGGGGCAAGAGAGCAGTTCTTC
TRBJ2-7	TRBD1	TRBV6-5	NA	CASSRTGSAGEQYF	TGTGCCAGCAGCCGGACAGGTTCAGCCGGCGAGCAGTACTTC
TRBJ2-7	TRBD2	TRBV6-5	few	CASRWTSFANEQYF	TGTGCCAGCAGATGGACTAGTTTTGCCAACGAGCAGTACTTC
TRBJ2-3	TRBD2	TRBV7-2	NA	CASSSTSGTLDTQYF	TGTGCCAGCAGCTCGACTAGCGGGACCTTAGATACGCAGTATTTT
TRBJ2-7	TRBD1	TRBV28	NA	CASSATGDVSYEQYF	TGTGCCAGCAGTGCGACAGGGGACGTCTCCTACGAGCAGTACTTC
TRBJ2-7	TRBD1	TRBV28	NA	CASSLGDRVYEQYF	TGTGCCAGCAGTTTAGGGGACAGGGTGTACGAGCAGTACTTC
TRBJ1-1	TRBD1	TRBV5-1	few	CASSLAGQGEDAFF	TGCGCCAGCAGCTTGGCCGGGCAGGGGGAGGATGCTTTCTTT
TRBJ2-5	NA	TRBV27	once	CASSLTLRETQYF	TGTGCCAGCAGTTTAACTTTAAGAGAGACCCAGTACTTC
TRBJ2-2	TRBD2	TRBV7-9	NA	CASSRTSELNTGELFF	TGTGCCAGCAGCCGGACTAGCGAGCTGAACACCGGGGAGCTGTTTTTT
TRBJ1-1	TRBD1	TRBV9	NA	CASSVDSGGKTEAFF	TGTGCCAGCAGCGTAGATTCAGGGGGGAAAACTGAAGCTTTCTTT
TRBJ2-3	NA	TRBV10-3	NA	CAIRAETSTDTQYF	TGTGCCATCAGGGCAGAGACTAGCACAGATACGCAGTATTTT